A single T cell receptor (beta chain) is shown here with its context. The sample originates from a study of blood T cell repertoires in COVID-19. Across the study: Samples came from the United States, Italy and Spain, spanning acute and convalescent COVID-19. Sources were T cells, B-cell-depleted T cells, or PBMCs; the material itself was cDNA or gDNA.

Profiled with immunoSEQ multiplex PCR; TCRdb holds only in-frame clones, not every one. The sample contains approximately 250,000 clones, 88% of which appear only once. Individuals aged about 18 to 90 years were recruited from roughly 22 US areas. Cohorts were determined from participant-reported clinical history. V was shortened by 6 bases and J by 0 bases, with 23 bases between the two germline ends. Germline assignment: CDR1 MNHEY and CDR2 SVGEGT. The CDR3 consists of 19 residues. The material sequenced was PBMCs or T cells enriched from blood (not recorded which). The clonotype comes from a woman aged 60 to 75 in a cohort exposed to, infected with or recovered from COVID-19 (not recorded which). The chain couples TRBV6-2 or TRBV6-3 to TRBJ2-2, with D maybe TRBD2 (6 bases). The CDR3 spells CASRYTPATSPSNTGELFF. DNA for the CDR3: TGTGCCAGCAGGTACACACCAGCTACTAGCCCATCGAACACCGGGGAGCTGTTTTTT.